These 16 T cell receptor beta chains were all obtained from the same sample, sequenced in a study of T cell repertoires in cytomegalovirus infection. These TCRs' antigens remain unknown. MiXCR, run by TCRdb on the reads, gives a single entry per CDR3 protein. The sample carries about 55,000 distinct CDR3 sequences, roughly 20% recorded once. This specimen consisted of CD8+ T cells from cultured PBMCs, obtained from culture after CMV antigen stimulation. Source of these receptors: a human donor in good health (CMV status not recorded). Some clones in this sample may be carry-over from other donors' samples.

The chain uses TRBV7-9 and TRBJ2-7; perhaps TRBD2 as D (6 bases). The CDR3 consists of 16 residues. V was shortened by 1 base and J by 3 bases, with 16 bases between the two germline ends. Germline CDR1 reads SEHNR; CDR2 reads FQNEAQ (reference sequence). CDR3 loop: CASSLVGRSNRYEQYF. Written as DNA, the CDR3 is TGTGCCAGCAGCTTAGTAGGGAGGTCAAACCGCTACGAGCAGTACTTC.

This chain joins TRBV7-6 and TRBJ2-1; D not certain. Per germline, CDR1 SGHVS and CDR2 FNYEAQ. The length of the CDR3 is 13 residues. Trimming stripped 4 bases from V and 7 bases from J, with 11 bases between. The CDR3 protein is CASSSRDWNEQFF. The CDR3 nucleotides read TGTGCCAGCAGCTCTAGAGATTGGAATGAGCAGTTCTTC.

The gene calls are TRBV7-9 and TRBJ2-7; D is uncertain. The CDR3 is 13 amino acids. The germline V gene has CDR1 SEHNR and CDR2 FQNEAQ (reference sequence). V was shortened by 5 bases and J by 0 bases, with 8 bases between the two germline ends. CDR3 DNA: TGTGCCAGCAGCACTCCGAGCTCCTACGAGCAGTACTTC. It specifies CASSTPSSYEQYF.

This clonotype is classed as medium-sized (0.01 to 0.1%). CDR3 amino acids: CASSWGNRRGYTF. In DNA form, the CDR3 reads TGTGCCAGCAGCTGGGGAAACCGTAGGGGCTACACCTTC. The chain uses TRBV12-3 or TRBV12-4 and TRBJ1-2; no reliable D call. Trimming took 6 bases from V and 8 from J, leaving 16 bases between them. The CDR3 length is 13 residues.

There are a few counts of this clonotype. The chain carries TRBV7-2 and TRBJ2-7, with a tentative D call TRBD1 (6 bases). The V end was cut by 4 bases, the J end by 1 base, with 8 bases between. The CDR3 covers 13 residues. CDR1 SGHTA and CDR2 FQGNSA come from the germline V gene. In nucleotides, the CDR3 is TGTGCCAGCAGCTCCGACAGGTCCTACGAGCAGTACTTC. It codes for CASSSDRSYEQYF.

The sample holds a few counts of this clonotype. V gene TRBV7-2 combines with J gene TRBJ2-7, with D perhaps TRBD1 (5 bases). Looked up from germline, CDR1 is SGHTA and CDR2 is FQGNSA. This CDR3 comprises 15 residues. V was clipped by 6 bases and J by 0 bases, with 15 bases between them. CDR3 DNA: TGTGCCAGCAGGACCACTCAGGGCCTCTCCTACGAGCAGTACTTC. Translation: CASRTTQGLSYEQYF.

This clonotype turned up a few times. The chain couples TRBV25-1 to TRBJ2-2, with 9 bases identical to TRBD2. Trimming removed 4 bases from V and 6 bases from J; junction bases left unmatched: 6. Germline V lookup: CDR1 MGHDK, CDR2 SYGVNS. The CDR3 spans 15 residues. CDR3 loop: CASSGGTSRAGELFF. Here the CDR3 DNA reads TGTGCCAGCAGTGGGGGGACTAGCAGGGCCGGGGAGCTGTTTTTT.

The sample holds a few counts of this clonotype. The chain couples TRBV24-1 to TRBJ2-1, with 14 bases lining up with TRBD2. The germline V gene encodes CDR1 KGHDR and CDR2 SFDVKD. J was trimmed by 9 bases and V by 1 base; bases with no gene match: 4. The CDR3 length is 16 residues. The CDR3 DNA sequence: TGTGCCACCAGTGATTTAGGACTAGCGGGAGGTAGTGAGCAGTTCTTC. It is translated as CATSDLGLAGGSEQFF.

CDR3 sequence reads: CASSFGTLISTDTQYF. CDR3 DNA: TGTGCCAGCAGCTTCGGCACTTTAATAAGCACAGATACGCAGTATTTT. V usage is TRBV7-6 and J usage is TRBJ2-3; D uncertain. With 3 bases removed from V and 0 bases from J, the gap between germline ends came to 13 bases. This CDR3 region has 16 residues. The germline gives CDR1 SGHVS, CDR2 FNYEAQ. The whole variable domain, filled in from reference TRBV7-6 and TRBJ2-3, reads GAGVSQSPRYKVTKRGQDVALRCDPISGHVSLYWYRQALGQGPEFLTYFNYEAQQDKSGLPNDRFSAERPEGSISTLTIQRTEQRDSAMYRCASSFGTLISTDTQYFGPGTRLTVL.

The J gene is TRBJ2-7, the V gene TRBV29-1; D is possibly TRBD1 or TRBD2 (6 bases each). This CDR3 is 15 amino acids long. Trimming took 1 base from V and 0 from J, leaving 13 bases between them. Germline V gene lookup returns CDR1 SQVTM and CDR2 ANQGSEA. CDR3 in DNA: TGCAGCGTTGAAGCTCGGGGGCTACACTCCTACGAGCAGTACTTC. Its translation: CSVEARGLHSYEQYF.

This CDR3 reads CASSLSAAGTYEQYF. In DNA, the CDR3 is TGTGCCAGCAGTTTAAGCGCCGCAGGGACGTACGAGCAGTACTTC. The chain links TRBV27 to TRBJ2-7; either TRBD1 or TRBD2 may fit D (5 bases each). The CDR3 has 15 residues. Trimming removed 2 bases from V and 4 bases from J, with 15 bases in between. Germline CDR1 and CDR2: MNHEY and SMNVEV (reference sequence).

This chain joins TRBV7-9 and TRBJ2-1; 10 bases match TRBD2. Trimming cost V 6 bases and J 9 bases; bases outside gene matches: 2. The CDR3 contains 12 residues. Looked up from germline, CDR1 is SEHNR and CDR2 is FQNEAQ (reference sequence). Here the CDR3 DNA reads TGTGCCAGCAGTTCTAGCGGGGGTGAGCAGTTCTTC. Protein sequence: CASSSSGGEQFF.

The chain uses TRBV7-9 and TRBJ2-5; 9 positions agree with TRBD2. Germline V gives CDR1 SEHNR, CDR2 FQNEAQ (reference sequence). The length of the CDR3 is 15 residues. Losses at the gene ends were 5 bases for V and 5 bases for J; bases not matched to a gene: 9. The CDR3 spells CASSHPVAGDETQYF. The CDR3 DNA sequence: TGTGCCAGCAGCCATCCCGTAGCGGGGGATGAGACCCAGTACTTC.

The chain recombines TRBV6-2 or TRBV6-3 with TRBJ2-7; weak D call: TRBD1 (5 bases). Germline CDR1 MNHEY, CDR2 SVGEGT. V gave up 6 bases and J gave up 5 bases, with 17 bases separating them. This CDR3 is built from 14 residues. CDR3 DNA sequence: TGTGCCAGCAGGGAAACCGGCCAGGGCCACGAGCAGTACTTC. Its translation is CASRETGQGHEQYF.

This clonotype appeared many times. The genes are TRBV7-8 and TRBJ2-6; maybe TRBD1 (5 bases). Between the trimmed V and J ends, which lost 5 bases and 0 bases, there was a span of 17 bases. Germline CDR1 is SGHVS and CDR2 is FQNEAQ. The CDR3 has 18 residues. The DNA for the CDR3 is TGTGCCAGCAGCCCAAGAGCAGGGATTTACTCTGGGGCCAACGTCCTGACTTTC. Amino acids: CASSPRAGIYSGANVLTF. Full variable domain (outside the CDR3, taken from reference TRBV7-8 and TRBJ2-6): GAGVSQSPRYKVAKRGQDVALRCDPISGHVSLFWYQQALGQGPEFLTYFQNEAQLDKSGLPSDRFFAERPEGSVSTLKIQRTQQEDSAVYLCASSPRAGIYSGANVLTFGAGSRLTVL.

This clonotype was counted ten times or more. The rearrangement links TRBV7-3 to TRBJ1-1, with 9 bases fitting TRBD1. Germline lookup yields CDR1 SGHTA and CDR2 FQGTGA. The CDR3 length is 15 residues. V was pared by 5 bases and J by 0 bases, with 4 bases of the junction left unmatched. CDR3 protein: CASSRGQGMNTEAFF. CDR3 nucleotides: TGTGCCAGCAGCCGTGGACAGGGGATGAACACTGAAGCTTTCTTT. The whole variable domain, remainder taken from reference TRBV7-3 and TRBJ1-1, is GAGVSQTPSNKVTEKGKYVELRCDPISGHTALYWYRQSLGQGPEFLIYFQGTGAADDSGLPNDRFFAVRPEGSVSTLKIQRTERGDSAVYLCASSRGQGMNTEAFFGQGTRLTVV.